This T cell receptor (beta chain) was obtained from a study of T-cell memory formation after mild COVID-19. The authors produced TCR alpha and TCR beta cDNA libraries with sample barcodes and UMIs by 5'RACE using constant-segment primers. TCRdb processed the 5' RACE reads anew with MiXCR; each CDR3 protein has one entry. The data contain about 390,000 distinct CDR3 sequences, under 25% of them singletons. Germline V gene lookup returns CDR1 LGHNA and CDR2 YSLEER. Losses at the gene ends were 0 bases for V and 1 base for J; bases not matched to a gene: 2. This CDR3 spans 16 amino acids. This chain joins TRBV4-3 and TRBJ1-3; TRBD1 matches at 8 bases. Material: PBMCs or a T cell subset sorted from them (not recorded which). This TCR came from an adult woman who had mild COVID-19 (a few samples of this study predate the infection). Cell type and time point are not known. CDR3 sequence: CASSQDRGQSGNTIYF. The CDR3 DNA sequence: TGCGCCAGCAGCCAAGACAGGGGGCAATCTGGAAACACCATATATTTT.